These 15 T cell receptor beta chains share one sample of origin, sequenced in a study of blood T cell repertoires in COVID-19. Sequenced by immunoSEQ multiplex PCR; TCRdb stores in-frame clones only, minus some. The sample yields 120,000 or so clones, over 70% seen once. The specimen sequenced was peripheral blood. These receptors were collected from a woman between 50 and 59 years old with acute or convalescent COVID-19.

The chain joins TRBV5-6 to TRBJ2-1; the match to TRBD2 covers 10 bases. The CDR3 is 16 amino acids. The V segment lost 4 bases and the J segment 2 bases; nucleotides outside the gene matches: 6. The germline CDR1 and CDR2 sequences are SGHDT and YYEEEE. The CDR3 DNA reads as TGTGCCAGCAGCCCCAGCCTAGCGGGAGCCTACAATGAGCAGTTCTTC. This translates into CASSPSLAGAYNEQFF.

The CDR3 region is CASSQAGGYTF. CDR3 coding DNA: TGTGCCAGCAGCCAAGCGGGTGGCTACACCTTC. V usage is TRBV3-1 (or the pseudogene TRBV3-2) and J usage is TRBJ1-2; D uncertain. V gave up 1 base and J gave up 7 bases, with 4 bases separating them. The CDR3 loop spans 11 amino acids. CDR1 and CDR2 from the germline V gene are LGHDT and YNNKEL (reference sequence).

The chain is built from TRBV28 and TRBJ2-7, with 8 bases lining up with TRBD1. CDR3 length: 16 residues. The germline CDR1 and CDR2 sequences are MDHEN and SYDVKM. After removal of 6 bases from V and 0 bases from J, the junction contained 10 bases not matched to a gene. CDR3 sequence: CASRDPRTGSSYEQYF. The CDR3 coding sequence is TGTGCCAGCAGGGACCCTAGGACAGGGAGCTCCTACGAGCAGTACTTC.

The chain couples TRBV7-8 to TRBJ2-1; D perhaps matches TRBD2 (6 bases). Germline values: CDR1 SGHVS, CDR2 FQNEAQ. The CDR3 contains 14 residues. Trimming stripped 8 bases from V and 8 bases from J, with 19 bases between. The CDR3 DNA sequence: TGTGCCAGCCAGATCCGGGAAACTAGCCATGAGCAGTTCTTC. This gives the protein CASQIRETSHEQFF.

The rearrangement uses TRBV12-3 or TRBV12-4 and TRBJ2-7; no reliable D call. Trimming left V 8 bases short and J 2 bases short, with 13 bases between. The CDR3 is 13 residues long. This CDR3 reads CASCHSSTYEQYF. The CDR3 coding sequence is TGTGCCAGCTGCCACTCATCGACCTACGAGCAGTACTTC.

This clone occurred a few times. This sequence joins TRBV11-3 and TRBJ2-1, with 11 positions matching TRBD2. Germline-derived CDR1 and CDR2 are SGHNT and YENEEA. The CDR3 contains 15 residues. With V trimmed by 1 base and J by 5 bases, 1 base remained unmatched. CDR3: CASSLGSGRDNEQFF. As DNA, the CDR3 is TGTGCCAGCAGCTTAGGTAGCGGGAGGGACAATGAGCAGTTCTTC.

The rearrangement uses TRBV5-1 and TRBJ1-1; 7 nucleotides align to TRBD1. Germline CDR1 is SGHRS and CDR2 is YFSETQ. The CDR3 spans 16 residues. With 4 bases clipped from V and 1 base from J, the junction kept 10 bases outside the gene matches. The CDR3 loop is CASSLLGGEGNTEAFF. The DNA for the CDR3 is TGCGCCAGCAGCCTTTTAGGGGGCGAGGGGAACACTGAAGCTTTCTTT.

CDR3 region: CASSPNGDLKHQPQHF. In DNA form, the CDR3 reads TGTGCCAGCAGCCCCAACGGGGATCTTAAGCATCAGCCCCAGCATTTT. The V call is TRBV7-8, the J call TRBJ1-5; D unresolved. The CDR3 extends over 16 amino acids. V lost 5 bases and J 5 bases, leaving 19 bases between the germline ends. The germline CDR1 and CDR2 sequences are SGHVS and FQNEAQ.

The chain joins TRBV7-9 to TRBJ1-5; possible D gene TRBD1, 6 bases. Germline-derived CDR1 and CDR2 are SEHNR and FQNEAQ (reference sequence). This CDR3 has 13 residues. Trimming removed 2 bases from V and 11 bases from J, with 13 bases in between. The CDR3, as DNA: TGTGCCAGCAGCTTATCAGGGGACGGGTCCCAGCATTTT. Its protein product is CASSLSGDGSQHF.

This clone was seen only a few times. The chain's CDR3 is CASSRRSQGGGYTF. CDR3 nucleotides: TGTGCCAGCAGCAGGAGATCGCAGGGAGGGGGCTACACCTTC. V gene TRBV5-7 combines with J gene TRBJ1-2, with D tentatively TRBD1 (5 bases). TRBV5-7 is placed among ORFs of uncertain function. This CDR3 region has 14 residues. V was cut by 4 bases and J by 8 bases, with 18 bases left in between.

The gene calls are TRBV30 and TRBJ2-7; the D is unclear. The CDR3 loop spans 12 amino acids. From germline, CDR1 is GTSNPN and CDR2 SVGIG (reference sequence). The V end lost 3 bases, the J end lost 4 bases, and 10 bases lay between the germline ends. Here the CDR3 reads CAWRPHGYEQYF. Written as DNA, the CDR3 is TGTGCCTGGAGACCCCACGGGTACGAGCAGTACTTC.

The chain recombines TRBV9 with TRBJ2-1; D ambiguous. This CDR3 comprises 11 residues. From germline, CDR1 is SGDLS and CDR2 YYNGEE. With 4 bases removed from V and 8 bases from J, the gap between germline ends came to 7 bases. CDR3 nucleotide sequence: TGTGCCAGCAGCACAGAGCATGAGCAGTTCTTC. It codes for CASSTEHEQFF. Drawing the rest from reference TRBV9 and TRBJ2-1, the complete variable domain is DSGVTQTPKHLITATGQRVTLRCSPRSGDLSVYWYQQSLDQGLQFLIQYYNGEERAKGNILERFSAQQFPDLHSELNLSSLELGDSALYFCASSTEHEQFFGPGTRLTVL.

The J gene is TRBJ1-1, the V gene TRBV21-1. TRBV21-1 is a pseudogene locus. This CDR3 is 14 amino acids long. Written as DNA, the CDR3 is TGTGCCAGCAGCAGGGAGGGGGGATCCACTGAAGCTTTCTTT. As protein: CASSREGGSTEAFF.

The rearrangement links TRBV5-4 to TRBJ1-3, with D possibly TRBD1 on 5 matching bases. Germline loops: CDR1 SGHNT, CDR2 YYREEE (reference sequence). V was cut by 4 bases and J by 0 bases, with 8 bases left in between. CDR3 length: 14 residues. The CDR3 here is CASSPGGSGNTIYF. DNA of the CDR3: TGTGCCAGCAGCCCGGGGGGCTCTGGAAACACCATATATTTT.

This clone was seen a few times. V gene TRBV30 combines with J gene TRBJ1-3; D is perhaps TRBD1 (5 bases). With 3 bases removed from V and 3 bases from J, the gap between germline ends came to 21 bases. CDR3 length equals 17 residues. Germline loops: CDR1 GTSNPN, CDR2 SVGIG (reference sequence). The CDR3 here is CAWSLLGGTLFGNTIYF. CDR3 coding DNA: TGTGCCTGGAGCCTCCTTGGGGGGACCTTGTTTGGAAACACCATATATTTT.